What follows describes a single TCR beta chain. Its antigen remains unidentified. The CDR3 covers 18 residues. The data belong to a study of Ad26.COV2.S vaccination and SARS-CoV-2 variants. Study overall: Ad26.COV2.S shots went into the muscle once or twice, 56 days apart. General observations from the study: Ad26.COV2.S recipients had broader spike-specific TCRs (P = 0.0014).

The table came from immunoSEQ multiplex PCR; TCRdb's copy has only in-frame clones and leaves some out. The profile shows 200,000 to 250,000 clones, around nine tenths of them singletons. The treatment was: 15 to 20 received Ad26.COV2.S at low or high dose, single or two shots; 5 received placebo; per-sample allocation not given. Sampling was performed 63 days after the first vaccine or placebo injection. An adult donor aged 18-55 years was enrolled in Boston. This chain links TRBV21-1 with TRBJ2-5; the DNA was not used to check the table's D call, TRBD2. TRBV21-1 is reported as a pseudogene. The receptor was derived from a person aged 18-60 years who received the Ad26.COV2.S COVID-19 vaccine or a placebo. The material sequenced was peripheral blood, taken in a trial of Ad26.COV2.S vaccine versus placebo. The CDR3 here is CASSRRDGGQTTQETQYF. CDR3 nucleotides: TGTGCCAGCAGCCGAAGGGACGGGGGGCAAACTACACAAGAGACCCAGTACTTC.